This TCR beta chain stems from a study of regulatory and conventional T cells in RAG deficiency. Study-level points and caveats: Shorter CDR3s in all patient subsets; >90% Treg-Tconv overlap in Omenn. Omenn syndrome and CID/AS patients had about 100-fold fewer unique Treg TCR beta sequences, versus 9.5 to 10-fold elsewhere. Omenn CD25-high CD127-low cells may be activated cells, not true Tregs.

The sorted conventional CD4+ T cells were CD25-low and CD127-high, with genomic DNA sequenced. The CDR3 length is 13 residues. V was clipped by 2 bases and J by 5 bases, with 7 bases between them. CDR1 is SGHTA and CDR2 is FQGNSA in the germline V gene. Sequenced by immunoSEQ multiplex PCR; TCRdb stores in-frame clones only, minus some. This table has approximately 28,000 clones, about 95% appearing once. As for this clone: The antigen is not known.

In addition, the sample was reused for a study of regulatory T cells. That paper states: The PCR used 52 TRBV and 13 TRBJ primers.

This TCR was recovered from a human donor in good health. The sequencing sample was made of CD25- CD4+ T cells sorted from blood. The V and J genes are TRBV7-2 and TRBJ2-1; a weak D match, TRBD1 (5 bases). The CDR3 loop is CASSLNRNNEQFF. The DNA of the CDR3 is TGTGCCAGCAGCTTAAACAGGAACAATGAGCAGTTCTTC.